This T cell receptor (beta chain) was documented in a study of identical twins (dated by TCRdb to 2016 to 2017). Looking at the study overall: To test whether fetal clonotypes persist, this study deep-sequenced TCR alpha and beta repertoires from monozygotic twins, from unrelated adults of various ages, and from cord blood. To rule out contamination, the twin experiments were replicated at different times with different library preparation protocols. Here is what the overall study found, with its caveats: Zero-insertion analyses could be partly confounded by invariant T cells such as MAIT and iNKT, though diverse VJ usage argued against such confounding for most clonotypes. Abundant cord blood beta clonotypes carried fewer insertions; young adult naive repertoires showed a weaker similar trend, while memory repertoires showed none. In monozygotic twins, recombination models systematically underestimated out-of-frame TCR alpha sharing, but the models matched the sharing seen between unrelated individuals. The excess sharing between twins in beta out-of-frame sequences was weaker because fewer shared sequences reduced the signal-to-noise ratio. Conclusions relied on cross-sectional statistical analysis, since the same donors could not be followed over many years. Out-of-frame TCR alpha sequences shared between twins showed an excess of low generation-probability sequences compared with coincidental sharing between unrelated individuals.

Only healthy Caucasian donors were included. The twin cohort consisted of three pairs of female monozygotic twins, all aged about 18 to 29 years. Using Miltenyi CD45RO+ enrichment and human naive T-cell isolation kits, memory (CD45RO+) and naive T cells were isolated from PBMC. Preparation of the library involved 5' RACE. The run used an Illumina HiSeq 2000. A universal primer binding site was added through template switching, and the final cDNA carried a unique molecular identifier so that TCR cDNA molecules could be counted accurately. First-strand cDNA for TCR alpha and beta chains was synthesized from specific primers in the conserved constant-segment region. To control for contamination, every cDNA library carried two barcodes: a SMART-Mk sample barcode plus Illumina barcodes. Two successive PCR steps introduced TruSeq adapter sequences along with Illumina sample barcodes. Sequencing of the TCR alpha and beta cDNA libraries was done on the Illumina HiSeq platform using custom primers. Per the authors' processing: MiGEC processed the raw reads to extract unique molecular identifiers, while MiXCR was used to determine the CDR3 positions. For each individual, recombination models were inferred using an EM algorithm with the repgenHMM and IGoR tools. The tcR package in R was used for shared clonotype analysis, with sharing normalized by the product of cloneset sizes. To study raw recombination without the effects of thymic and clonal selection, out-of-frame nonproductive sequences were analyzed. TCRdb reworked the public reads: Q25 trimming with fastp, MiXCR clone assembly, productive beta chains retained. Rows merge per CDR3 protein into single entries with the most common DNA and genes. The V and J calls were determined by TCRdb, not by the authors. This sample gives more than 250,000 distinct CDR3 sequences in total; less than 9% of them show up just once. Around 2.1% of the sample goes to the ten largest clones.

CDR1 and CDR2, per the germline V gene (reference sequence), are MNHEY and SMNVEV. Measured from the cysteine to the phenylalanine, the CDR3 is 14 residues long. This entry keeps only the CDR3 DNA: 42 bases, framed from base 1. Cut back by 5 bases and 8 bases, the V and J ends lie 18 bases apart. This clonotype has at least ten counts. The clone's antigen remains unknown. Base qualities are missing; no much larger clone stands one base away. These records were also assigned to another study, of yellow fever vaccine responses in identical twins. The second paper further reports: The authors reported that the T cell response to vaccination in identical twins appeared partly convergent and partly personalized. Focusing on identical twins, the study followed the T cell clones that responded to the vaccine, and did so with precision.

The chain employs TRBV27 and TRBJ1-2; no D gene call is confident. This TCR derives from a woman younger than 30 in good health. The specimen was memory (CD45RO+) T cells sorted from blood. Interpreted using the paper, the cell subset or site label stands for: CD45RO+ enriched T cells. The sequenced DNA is TGTGCCAGCAGTAACATAGACCGATCTTTCGGCTACACCTTC. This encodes CASSNIDRSFGYTF.